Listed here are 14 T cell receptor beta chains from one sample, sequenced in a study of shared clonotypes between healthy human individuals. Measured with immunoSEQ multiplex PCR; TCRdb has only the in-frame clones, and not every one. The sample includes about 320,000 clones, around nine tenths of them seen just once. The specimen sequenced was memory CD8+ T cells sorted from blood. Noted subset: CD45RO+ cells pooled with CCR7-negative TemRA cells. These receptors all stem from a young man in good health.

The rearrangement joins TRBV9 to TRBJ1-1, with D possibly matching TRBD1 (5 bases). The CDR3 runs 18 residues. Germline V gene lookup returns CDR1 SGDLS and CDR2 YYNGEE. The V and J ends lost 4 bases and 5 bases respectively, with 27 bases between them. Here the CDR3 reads CASSPSGVSGGATTEAFF. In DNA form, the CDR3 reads TGTGCCAGCAGCCCCTCTGGGGTCTCGGGAGGGGCAACAACTGAAGCTTTCTTT.

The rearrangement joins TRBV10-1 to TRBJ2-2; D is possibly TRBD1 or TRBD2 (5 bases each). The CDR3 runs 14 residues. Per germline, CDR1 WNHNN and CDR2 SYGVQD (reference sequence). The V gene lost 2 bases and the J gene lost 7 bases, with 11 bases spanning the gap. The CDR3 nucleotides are TGCGCCAGCAGTGAGGAGGGGTCCGGCGGGGAGCTGTTTTTT. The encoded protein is CASSEEGSGGELFF.

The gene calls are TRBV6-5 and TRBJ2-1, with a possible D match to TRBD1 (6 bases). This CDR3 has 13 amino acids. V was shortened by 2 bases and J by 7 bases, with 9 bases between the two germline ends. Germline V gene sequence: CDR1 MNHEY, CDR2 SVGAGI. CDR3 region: CASSYVGANEQFF. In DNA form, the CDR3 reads TGTGCCAGCAGTTACGTGGGGGCGAATGAGCAGTTCTTC.

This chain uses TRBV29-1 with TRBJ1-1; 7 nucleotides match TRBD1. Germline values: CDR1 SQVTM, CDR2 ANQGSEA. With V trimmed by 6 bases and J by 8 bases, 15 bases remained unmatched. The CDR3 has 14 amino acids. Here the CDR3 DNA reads TGCAGCGTAACAACCGCTATGGGACAGCCAGAAGCTTTCTTT. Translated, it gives CSVTTAMGQPEAFF.

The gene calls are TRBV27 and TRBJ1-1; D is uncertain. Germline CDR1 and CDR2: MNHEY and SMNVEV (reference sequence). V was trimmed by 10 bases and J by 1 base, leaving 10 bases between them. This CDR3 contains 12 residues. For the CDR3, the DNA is TGTGCCACCCGGACGGGGAACACTGAAGCTTTCTTT. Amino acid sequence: CATRTGNTEAFF.

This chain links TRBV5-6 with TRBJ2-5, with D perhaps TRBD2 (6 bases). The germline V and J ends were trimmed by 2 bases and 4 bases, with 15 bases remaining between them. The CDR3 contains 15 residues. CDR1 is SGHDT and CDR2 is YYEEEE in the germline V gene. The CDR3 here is CASSLWGGMIETQYF. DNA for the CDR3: TGTGCCAGCAGCTTATGGGGCGGGATGATAGAGACCCAGTACTTC.

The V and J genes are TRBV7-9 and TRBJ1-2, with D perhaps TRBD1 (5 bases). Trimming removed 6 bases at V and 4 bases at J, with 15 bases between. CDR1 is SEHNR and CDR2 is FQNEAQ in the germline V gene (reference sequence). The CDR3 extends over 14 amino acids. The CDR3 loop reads CASRLSMDIYGYTF. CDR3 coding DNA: TGTGCCAGCAGACTTTCAATGGACATCTATGGCTACACCTTC.

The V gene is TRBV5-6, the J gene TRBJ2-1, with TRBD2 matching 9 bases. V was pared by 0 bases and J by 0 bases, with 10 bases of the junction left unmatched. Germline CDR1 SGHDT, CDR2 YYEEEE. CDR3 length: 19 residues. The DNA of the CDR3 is TGTGCCAGCAGCTTGGCCTATTCTAGCGGGGATAGCTCCTACAATGAGCAGTTCTTC. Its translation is CASSLAYSSGDSSYNEQFF.

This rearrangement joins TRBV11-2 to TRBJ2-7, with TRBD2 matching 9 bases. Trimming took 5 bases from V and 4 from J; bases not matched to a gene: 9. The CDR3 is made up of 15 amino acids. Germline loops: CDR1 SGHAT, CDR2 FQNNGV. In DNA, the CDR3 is TGTGCCAGCAGCCTTCAGGCGGGAGGGTTTTACGAGCAGTACTTC. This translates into CASSLQAGGFYEQYF. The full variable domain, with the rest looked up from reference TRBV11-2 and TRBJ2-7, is EAGVAQSPRYKIIEKRQSVAFWCNPISGHATLYWYQQILGQGPKLLIQFQNNGVVDDSQLPKDRFSAERLKGVDSTLKIQPAKLEDSAVYLCASSLQAGGFYEQYFGPGTRLTVT.

As DNA, the CDR3 is TGTGCCAGCAGCGCTCCCGGGACTAGCTGGAATGAGCAGTTCTTC. Its translation is CASSAPGTSWNEQFF. This chain connects TRBV9 to TRBJ2-1; 9 nucleotides line up with TRBD2. Germline CDR1 SGDLS, CDR2 YYNGEE. V was clipped by 3 bases and J by 7 bases; unmatched bases: 8. The CDR3 has 15 residues.

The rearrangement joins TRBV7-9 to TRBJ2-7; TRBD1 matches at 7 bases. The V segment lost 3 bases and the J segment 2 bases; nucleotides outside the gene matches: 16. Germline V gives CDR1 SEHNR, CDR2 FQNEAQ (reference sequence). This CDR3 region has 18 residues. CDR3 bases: TGTGCCAGCAGCTTTCTCACGTTATCCGGGACAGAACCCTACGAGCAGTACTTC. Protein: CASSFLTLSGTEPYEQYF.

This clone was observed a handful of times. In nucleotides, the CDR3 is TGTGCCACCGAGGGCCTCACAGATACGCAGTATTTT. Protein: CATEGLTDTQYF. V usage is TRBV7-9 and J usage is TRBJ2-3, with a possible D match to TRBD2 (5 bases). The CDR3 totals 12 residues. Trimming took 10 bases from V and 2 from J, leaving 10 bases between them. CDR1 and CDR2 (germline): SEHNR, FQNEAQ (reference sequence).

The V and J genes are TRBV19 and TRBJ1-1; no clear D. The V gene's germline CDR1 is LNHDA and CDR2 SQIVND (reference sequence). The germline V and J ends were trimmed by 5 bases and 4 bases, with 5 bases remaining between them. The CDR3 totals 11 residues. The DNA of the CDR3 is TGTGCCAGTAGTGAAGGCACTGAAGCTTTCTTT. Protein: CASSEGTEAFF.

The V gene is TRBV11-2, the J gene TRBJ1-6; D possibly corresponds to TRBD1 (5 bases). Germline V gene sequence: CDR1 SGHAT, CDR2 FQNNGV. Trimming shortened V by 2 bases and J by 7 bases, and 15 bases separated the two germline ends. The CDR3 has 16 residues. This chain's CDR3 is CASSLTPGLRNSPLHF. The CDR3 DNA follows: TGTGCCAGCAGCTTAACCCCAGGGTTGCGGAATTCACCCCTCCACTTT.